The 12 T cell receptor beta chains given below trace back to one sample, sequenced in a study of blood T cell repertoires in COVID-19. TCRdb's table, derived via immunoSEQ multiplex PCR, lists solely in-frame clones and lacks some. The data show more than 200,000 clones, over 70% seen once. The sequenced sample consisted of peripheral blood. These receptors were obtained from a man aged 40-50 years with acute or convalescent COVID-19.

CDR3 sequence: CASSDRPASGANVLTF. CDR3 in DNA: TGTGCCAGTAGTGACAGACCGGCCTCTGGGGCCAACGTCCTGACTTTC. The chain combines TRBV19 with TRBJ2-6, with D perhaps matching TRBD1 (5 bases). Between the trimmed V and J ends, which lost 5 bases and 0 bases, there was a span of 11 bases. The CDR3 has 16 residues. In germline, CDR1 is LNHDA, CDR2 SQIVND (reference sequence).

The chain has TRBV5-4 and TRBJ1-2, with no clear D. V shed 0 bases and J shed 1 base, with 7 bases lying between them. CDR1 and CDR2 (germline): SGHNT, YYREEE (reference sequence). The CDR3 runs 14 residues. CDR3 nucleotides: TGTGCCAGCAGCTTGGCGAGATTTAACTATGGCTACACCTTC. This codes for CASSLARFNYGYTF.

This clone showed up just once. The chain couples TRBV15 to TRBJ1-2; TRBD1 is a possible D gene (5 bases). CDR3 size: 14 residues. V was pared by 2 bases and J by 8 bases, with 15 bases between. Germline V gene lookup returns CDR1 LNHNV and CDR2 YYDKDF (reference sequence). CDR3 sequence reads: CATSRQGSVYGYTF. As DNA, the CDR3 is TGTGCCACCAGCAGACAGGGAAGTGTCTACGGCTACACCTTC. Combining the CDR3 with reference TRBV15 and TRBJ1-2 gives the whole variable domain DAMVIQNPRYQVTQFGKPVTLSCSQTLNHNVMYWYQQKSSQAPKLLFHYYDKDFNNEADTPDNFQSRRPNTSFCFLDIRSPGLGDTAMYLCATSRQGSVYGYTFGSGTRLTVV.

The chain is built from TRBV7-9 and TRBJ2-1, with TRBD2 as a possible D gene (6 bases). The CDR3 runs to 14 residues. Germline V lookup: CDR1 SEHNR, CDR2 FQNEAQ (reference sequence). The ends were cut back, 6 bases at V and 9 bases at J, with 18 bases in the middle. In nucleotides, the CDR3 is TGTGCCAGCAGTTCGAGTCTAGCGTCCGTTGAGCAGTTCTTC. It encodes CASSSSLASVEQFF.

The chain has TRBV24-1 and TRBJ1-5; D uncertain. Trimming removed 1 base at V and 2 bases at J, with 14 bases between. This CDR3 is built from 17 residues. In germline, CDR1 is KGHDR, CDR2 SFDVKD. Written as DNA, the CDR3 is TGTGCCACCAGTGATTTACCACCGCAGGTTGGCAATCAGCCCCAGCATTTT. Translation: CATSDLPPQVGNQPQHF.

CDR3 bases: TGTGCCAGCAGTGAGAGGGTCGATCAGCCCCAGCATTTT. Residues: CASSERVDQPQHF. The chain joins TRBV12-3 or TRBV12-4 to TRBJ1-5; D gene uncertain. Trimming cost V 5 bases and J 5 bases, with 10 bases left between them. The CDR3 consists of 13 residues.

The chain couples TRBV18 to TRBJ2-2; TRBD1 aligns across 9 bases. The V gene end was trimmed by 10 bases and the J gene end by 4 bases; junction bases not matched to a gene: 4. The CDR3 consists of 13 residues. The germline V gene encodes CDR1 KGHSH and CDR2 LQKENI. CDR3 nucleotide sequence: TGTGCCACCATGACAGGGGGCACCGGGGAGCTGTTTTTT. Encoded protein: CATMTGGTGELFF. The full variable domain, rest sourced from reference TRBV18 and TRBJ2-2, is NAGVMQNPRHLVRRRGQEARLRCSPMKGHSHVYWYRQLPEEGLKFMVYLQKENIIDESGMPKERFSAEFPKEGPSILRIQQVVRGDSAAYFCATMTGGTGELFFGEGSRLTVL.

The chain is built from TRBV2 and TRBJ2-6; 7 nucleotides agree with TRBD2. This CDR3 spans 17 amino acids. The V gene's germline CDR1 is SNHLY and CDR2 FYNNEI. J lost 3 bases, V lost 4 bases, and 9 bases had no gene match. DNA for the CDR3: TGTGCCAGCAGTGGATTAGGGAGGGGCGGTGGGGCCAACGTCCTGACTTTC. The encoded protein is CASSGLGRGGGANVLTF.

This clone turned up a few times. The chain joins TRBV5-6 to TRBJ2-1; 7 bases fit TRBD2. Germline V gene data show CDR1 as SGHDT and CDR2 as YYEEEE. V shed 4 bases, J shed 7 bases, and the junction held 14 bases outside the gene matches. There are 16 residues in the CDR3. CDR3 loop: CASSEGGEPTGNEQFF. The DNA of the CDR3 is TGTGCCAGCAGCGAGGGAGGGGAACCAACGGGGAATGAGCAGTTCTTC.

With regard to this clone: One end of the junction varies from germline; a read error may be responsible. The gene calls are TRBV7-2 and TRBJ2-1; D is unclear. Germline V gives CDR1 SGHTA, CDR2 FQGNSA. The CDR3 runs to 14 residues. The CDR3 protein is CASSLGPGYNKQFF. For the CDR3, the DNA is TGTGCCAGCAGCTTAGGTCCGGGTTACAATAAGCAGTTCTTC.

This rearrangement joins TRBV3-1 (or the pseudogene TRBV3-2) to TRBJ1-2; 7 positions agree with TRBD1. Germline lookup yields CDR1 LGHDT and CDR2 YNNKEL (reference sequence). J lost 8 bases, V lost 4 bases, and 10 bases had no gene match. This CDR3 region has 14 residues. CDR3 in DNA: TGTGCCAGCAGCCCGAACACACAGGGGATCGGCTACACCTTC. This codes for CASSPNTQGIGYTF.

This chain uses TRBV6-5 with TRBJ2-7; TRBD1 matches at 8 bases. CDR3 length: 15 residues. V dropped 5 bases and J dropped 4; count of bases not matched to a gene: 10. The germline CDR1 and CDR2 sequences are MNHEY and SVGAGI. The CDR3 protein is CASSNQGAAVYEQYF. CDR3 nucleotides: TGTGCCAGCAGTAACCAGGGGGCGGCCGTTTACGAGCAGTACTTC.